A single sample gave rise to the 19 T cell receptor beta chains below, sequenced in a study of blood T cell repertoires in COVID-19 (TCRdb year 2020). The receptor library was made with the immunoSEQ multiplex PCR assay. The table was pulled from immuneACCESS by TCRdb, which kept in-frame rearrangements only. Such tables lose some clones; where checked, under half of the loss comes from unresolved V genes, and the rest has no known cause. This sample lists about 300,000 clones; around nine tenths were detected once. Together, the top ten hold less than 2% of the sample. The sample consisted of peripheral blood. All receptors derive from a young woman with COVID-19, enrolled during active disease.

This chain links TRBV19 with TRBJ2-2; TRBD2 agrees at 9 bases. V lost 2 bases to trimming and J lost 6 bases; unmatched junction nucleotides: 1. The length of the CDR3 is 14 residues. The germline V gene encodes CDR1 LNHDA and CDR2 SQIVND (reference sequence). CDR3 DNA sequence: TGTGCCAGTAGTATACTAGCGGGGTCCGGGGAGCTGTTTTTT. This translates into CASSILAGSGELFF.

As for this clone: This sample includes further DNA sequences coding for the same CDR3. The chain uses TRBV28 and TRBJ1-1; D perhaps matches TRBD1 (6 bases). CDR3 size: 13 residues. CDR1 and CDR2 from the germline V gene are MDHEN and SYDVKM. The V gene lost 3 bases and the J gene lost 5 bases, with 10 bases spanning the gap. The CDR3 sequence: CASSLGARTEAFF. CDR3 in DNA: TGTGCCAGCAGTTTGGGGGCACGAACTGAAGCTTTCTTT.

Only one count was recorded for this clone. The chain has TRBV13 and TRBJ1-5; D perhaps matches TRBD1 (6 bases). Trimming shortened V by 4 bases and J by 4 bases, and 14 bases separated the two germline ends. The CDR3 is made up of 15 amino acids. CDR1 and CDR2 (germline): PRHDT, FYEKMQ (reference sequence). The CDR3 loop is CASSSRQEWNQPQHF. Written as DNA, the CDR3 is TGTGCCAGCAGCTCCAGACAGGAGTGGAATCAGCCCCAGCATTTT.

This rearrangement joins TRBV4-2 to TRBJ1-5; the match to TRBD1 covers 7 bases. The trim removed 0 bases at V and 2 bases at J, leaving 4 bases unmatched. CDR1 and CDR2 (germline): LGHNA, YNFKEQ. The CDR3 extends over 16 amino acids. CDR3 amino acids: CASSQDLGTGNQPQHF. The DNA of the CDR3 is TGTGCCAGCAGCCAAGATTTGGGGACAGGCAATCAGCCCCAGCATTTT.

The chain combines TRBV7-2 with TRBJ2-1, with a weak D call TRBD1 (6 bases). Germline assignment: CDR1 SGHTA and CDR2 FQGNSA. This CDR3 region has 14 residues. V was shortened by 5 bases and J by 5 bases, with 13 bases between the two germline ends. The DNA for the CDR3 is TGTGCCAGCAGCAACGGACAGATCCACAATGAGCAGTTCTTC. Translation: CASSNGQIHNEQFF.

V gene TRBV4-1 combines with J gene TRBJ1-4, with TRBD1 matching over 7 bases. This CDR3 contains 17 residues. The ends lost 1 base at V and 4 bases at J; junction bases unmatched: 9. Germline V CDR1 and CDR2: MGHRA, YSYEKL. CDR3 loop: CASSQGQGGGDNEKLFF. As DNA, the CDR3 is TGCGCCAGCAGCCAAGGACAGGGTGGAGGGGATAATGAAAAACTGTTTTTT.

The V gene is TRBV2, the J gene TRBJ1-4, with a weak D call TRBD1 (6 bases). This CDR3 spans 14 amino acids. V was shortened by 7 bases and J by 0 bases, with 9 bases between the two germline ends. The germline V gene has CDR1 SNHLY and CDR2 FYNNEI. CDR3 in DNA: TGTGCCAGCACCAGGGGCCCAACTAATGAAAAACTGTTTTTT. Its translation is CASTRGPTNEKLFF.

Only one count was recorded for this clone. The chain combines TRBV7-9 with TRBJ1-6; D gene ambiguous. The CDR3 has 13 residues. The germline CDR1 and CDR2 sequences are SEHNR and FQNEAQ (reference sequence). V shed 1 base and J shed 10 bases, with 8 bases lying between them. The CDR3 DNA sequence: TGTGCCAGCAGCTTAGGCCTGAGGTCACCCCTCCACTTT. It specifies CASSLGLRSPLHF.

The chain recombines TRBV2 with TRBJ2-1; D call uncertain. Germline CDR1 SNHLY, CDR2 FYNNEI. Trimming removed 3 bases from V and 0 bases from J, with 6 bases in between. This CDR3 region has 14 residues. The CDR3 here is CASSDGNSYNEQFF. CDR3 DNA sequence: TGTGCCAGCAGTGATGGCAACTCCTACAATGAGCAGTTCTTC.

This clone was picked up one time. The V gene is TRBV6-6, the J gene TRBJ1-5; possible D gene TRBD1, 5 bases. With 5 bases removed from V and 2 bases from J, the gap between germline ends came to 16 bases. Per the germline V gene, CDR1 is MNHNY and CDR2 is SVGAGI (reference sequence). The CDR3 loop spans 16 amino acids. This CDR3 is CASSPRGGEGNQPQHF. The CDR3 nucleotides are TGTGCCAGCAGTCCTCGGGGGGGGGAGGGCAATCAGCCCCAGCATTTT.

The chain is built from TRBV6-5 and TRBJ1-2; 10 nucleotides match TRBD1. V was pared by 6 bases and J by 8 bases, with 9 bases of the junction left unmatched. This CDR3 is built from 14 residues. Germline CDR1 MNHEY, CDR2 SVGAGI. The CDR3 spells CASSFGTGAGGYTF. The CDR3 nucleotides read TGTGCCAGCAGCTTCGGGACAGGGGCTGGGGGCTACACCTTC.

The chain employs TRBV4-2 and TRBJ2-1; unclear D gene. Germline V gives CDR1 LGHNA, CDR2 YNFKEQ. CDR3 size: 13 residues. The V end lost 2 bases, the J end lost 0 bases, and 2 bases lay between the germline ends. CDR3 in DNA: TGTGCCAGCAGCCAATACTCCTACAATGAGCAGTTCTTC. Its translation is CASSQYSYNEQFF.

This sequence joins TRBV11-3 and TRBJ2-3, with 10 bases lining up with TRBD1. V shed 5 bases and J 0 bases; nucleotides not matched to a gene: 5. Germline values: CDR1 SGHNT, CDR2 YENEEA. The CDR3 runs 16 residues. The CDR3 reads CASSPGTGASTDTQYF. DNA of the CDR3: TGTGCCAGCAGCCCAGGGACAGGGGCTAGCACAGATACGCAGTATTTT.

The chain employs TRBV7-2 and TRBJ2-2; D gene unclear. The CDR3 runs 15 residues. Deletions cut 1 base from V and 1 base from J, with 7 bases between. Germline CDR1 is SGHTA and CDR2 is FQGNSA. In DNA form, the CDR3 reads TGTGCCAGCAGCTTAGGGCAGGTGAACACCGGGGAGCTGTTTTTT. Its translation: CASSLGQVNTGELFF.

The chain carries TRBV2 and TRBJ2-7; D uncertain. In germline, CDR1 is SNHLY, CDR2 FYNNEI. The V end lost 4 bases, the J end lost 5 bases, and 12 bases lay between the germline ends. The CDR3 runs 13 residues. CDR3 in amino acids: CASSVSLYNEQYV. CDR3 DNA sequence: TGTGCCAGCAGTGTTTCCCTTTACAACGAGCAGTACGTC.

This chain joins TRBV5-5 and TRBJ2-7; 7 bases map to TRBD1. The CDR3 is 14 amino acids. CDR1 and CDR2 from the germline V gene are SGHKS and YYEKEE (reference sequence). Trimming at V came to 5 bases and at J to 3 bases, leaving 8 bases not matched to a gene. The CDR3 DNA reads TGTGCCAGCAGTCCCACCCGACAGGGCTACGAGCAGTACTTC. Translated, it gives CASSPTRQGYEQYF.

The V call is TRBV9, the J call TRBJ1-6; maybe TRBD1 (5 bases). Germline assignment: CDR1 SGDLS and CDR2 YYNGEE. The V end lost 3 bases, the J end lost 3 bases, and 10 bases lay between the germline ends. This CDR3 spans 15 amino acids. The CDR3: CASSAGGVYNSPLHF. The CDR3 DNA is TGTGCCAGCAGCGCTGGGGGGGTCTATAATTCACCCCTCCACTTT.

The V gene is TRBV11-1, the J gene TRBJ1-6, with 10 bases lining up with TRBD1. The V segment lost 5 bases and the J segment 10 bases; nucleotides outside the gene matches: 11. Looked up from germline, CDR1 is SGHAT and CDR2 is FQDESV (reference sequence). This CDR3 comprises 16 residues. CDR3 DNA: TGTGCCAGCAGCCCCGACCGGGACAGGGGTATCTCACCCCTCCACTTT. Its translation: CASSPDRDRGISPLHF.

The CDR3 DNA is TGTGCCAGCAGTGCATTGACAGGGGTGGGGAACACTGAAGCTTTCTTT. This encodes CASSALTGVGNTEAFF. J is TRBJ1-1 and V is TRBV6-1, with TRBD1 identical over 8 bases. V lost 4 bases to trimming and J lost 1 base; unmatched junction nucleotides: 8. Germline V gene lookup returns CDR1 MNHNS and CDR2 SASEGT. The CDR3 length is 16 residues.